The present entry profiles one T cell receptor beta chain with its context. Its cognate antigen is unknown. This sample stems from a study of OX40 agonist ivuxolimab in advanced cancers. Across the whole study: Age averaged 60 years (range roughly 23 to 80), and more than 80% were male.

Study conclusions and caveats: Expanded clones tended on average to be more numerous among CD8+ T cells than CD4+. Expanded peripheral T cell antigen specificity was not determined.

Germline V gene data show CDR1 as SGDLS and CDR2 as YYNGEE. V was trimmed by 4 bases and J by 8 bases, leaving 19 bases between them. The CDR3 loop spans 14 amino acids. This table comes from immunoSEQ multiplex PCR, and its TCRdb copy is limited to in-frame clones, with some not included. The sample gives 74,000 or so clones, about 90% of which show up once; about 1.8% is in the top ten. The sample here was CD4+ or CD8+ T cells sorted from blood, taken in a trial of the OX40 agonist ivuxolimab. This rearrangement joins TRBV9 to TRBJ2-7; D possibly corresponds to TRBD1 (5 bases). This receptor was identified in an adult with an advanced solid tumor such as melanoma, head and neck, liver or kidney cancer. The CDR3 loop is CASSPLPDSPKQYF. The CDR3 bases are TGTGCCAGCAGCCCCCTCCCAGACAGCCCCAAGCAGTACTTC.